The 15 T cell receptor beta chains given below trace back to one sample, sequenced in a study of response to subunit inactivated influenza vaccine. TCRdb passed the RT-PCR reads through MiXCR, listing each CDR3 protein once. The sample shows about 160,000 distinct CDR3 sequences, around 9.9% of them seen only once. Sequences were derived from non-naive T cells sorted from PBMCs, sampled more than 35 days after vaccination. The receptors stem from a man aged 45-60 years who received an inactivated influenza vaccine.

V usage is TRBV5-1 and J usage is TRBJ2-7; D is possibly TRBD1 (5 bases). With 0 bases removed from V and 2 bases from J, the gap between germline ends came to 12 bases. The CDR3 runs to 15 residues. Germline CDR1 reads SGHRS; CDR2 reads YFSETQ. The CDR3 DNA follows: TGCGCCAGCAGCTTGGACTTGCAGGGCCCCTACGAGCAGTACTTC. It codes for CASSLDLQGPYEQYF.

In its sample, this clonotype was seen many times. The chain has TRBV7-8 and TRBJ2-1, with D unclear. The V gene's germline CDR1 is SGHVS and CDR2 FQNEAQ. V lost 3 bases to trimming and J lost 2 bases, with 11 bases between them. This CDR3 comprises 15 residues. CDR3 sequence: CASSFSRLTYNEQFF. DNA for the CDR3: TGTGCCAGCAGCTTTTCGCGCCTAACCTACAATGAGCAGTTCTTC. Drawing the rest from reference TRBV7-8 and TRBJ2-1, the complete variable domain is GAGVSQSPRYKVAKRGQDVALRCDPISGHVSLFWYQQALGQGPEFLTYFQNEAQLDKSGLPSDRFFAERPEGSVSTLKIQRTQQEDSAVYLCASSFSRLTYNEQFFGPGTRLTVL.

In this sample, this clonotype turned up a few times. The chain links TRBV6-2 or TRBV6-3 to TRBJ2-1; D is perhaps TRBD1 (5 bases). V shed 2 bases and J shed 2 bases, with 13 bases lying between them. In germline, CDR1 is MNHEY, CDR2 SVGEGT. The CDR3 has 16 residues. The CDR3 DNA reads TGTGCCAGCAGTTACACAGGCGGTGGGACCTACAATGAGCAGTTCTTC. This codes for CASSYTGGGTYNEQFF.

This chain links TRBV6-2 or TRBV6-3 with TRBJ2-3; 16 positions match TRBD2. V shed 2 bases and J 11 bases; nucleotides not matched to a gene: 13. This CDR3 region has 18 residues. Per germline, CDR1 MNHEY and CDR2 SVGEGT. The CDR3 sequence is CASSYGTSGGALLTRQYF. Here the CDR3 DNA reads TGTGCCAGCAGTTACGGGACTAGCGGGGGGGCCCTCCTAACCAGGCAGTATTTT.

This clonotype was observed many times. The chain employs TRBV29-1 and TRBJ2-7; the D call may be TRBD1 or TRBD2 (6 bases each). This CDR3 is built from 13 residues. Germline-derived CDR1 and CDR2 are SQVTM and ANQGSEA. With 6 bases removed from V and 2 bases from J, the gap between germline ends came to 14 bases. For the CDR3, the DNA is TGCAGCGTATACAGGGAGGCCGCCTACGAGCAGTACTTC. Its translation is CSVYREAAYEQYF.

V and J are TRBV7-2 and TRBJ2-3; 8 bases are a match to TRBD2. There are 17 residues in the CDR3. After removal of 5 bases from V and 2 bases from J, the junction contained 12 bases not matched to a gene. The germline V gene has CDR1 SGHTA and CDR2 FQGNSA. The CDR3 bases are TGTGCCAGCAGCAACAGGAGGGCGGGGGGCGTCACAGATACGCAGTATTTT. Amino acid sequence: CASSNRRAGGVTDTQYF.

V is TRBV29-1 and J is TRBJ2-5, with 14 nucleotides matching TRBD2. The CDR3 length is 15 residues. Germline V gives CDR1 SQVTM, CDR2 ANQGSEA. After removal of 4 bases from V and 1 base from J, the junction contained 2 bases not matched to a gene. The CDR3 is CSVGTSGGLQETQYF. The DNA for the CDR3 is TGCAGCGTTGGGACTAGCGGGGGGCTCCAAGAGACCCAGTACTTC.

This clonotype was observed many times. The CDR3 is CASSSGTSGSAYEQYF. Here the CDR3 DNA reads TGCGCCAGCAGCTCCGGGACTAGCGGGTCCGCCTACGAGCAGTACTTC. The V and J genes are TRBV5-1 and TRBJ2-7; 12 bases match TRBD2. The CDR3 length is 16 residues. J lost 2 bases, V lost 3 bases, and 6 bases had no gene match. From germline, CDR1 is SGHRS and CDR2 YFSETQ. The full variable domain, rest sourced from reference TRBV5-1 and TRBJ2-7, is KAGVTQTPRYLIKTRGQQVTLSCSPISGHRSVSWYQQTPGQGLQFLFEYFSETQRNKGNFPGRFSGRQFSNSRSEMNVSTLELGDSALYLCASSSGTSGSAYEQYFGPGTRLTVT.

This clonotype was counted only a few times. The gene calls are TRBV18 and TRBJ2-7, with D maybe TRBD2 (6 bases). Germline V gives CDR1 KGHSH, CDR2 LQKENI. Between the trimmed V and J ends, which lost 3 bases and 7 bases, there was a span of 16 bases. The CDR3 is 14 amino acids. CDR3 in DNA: TGTGCCAGCTCACCTCCTAGGACTCGGGGGGAGCAGTACTTC. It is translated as CASSPPRTRGEQYF. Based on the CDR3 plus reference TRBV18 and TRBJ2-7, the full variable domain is NAGVMQNPRHLVRRRGQEARLRCSPMKGHSHVYWYRQLPEEGLKFMVYLQKENIIDESGMPKERFSAEFPKEGPSILRIQQVVRGDSAAYFCASSPPRTRGEQYFGPGTRLTVT.

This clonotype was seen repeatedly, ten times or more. CDR3 nucleotide sequence: TGTGCCAGCAGCTTAAGATCCCCCAGTAACCAAGAGACCCAGTACTTC. Protein: CASSLRSPSNQETQYF. The chain couples TRBV7-6 to TRBJ2-5, with unresolved D. The CDR3 has 16 amino acids. Trimming stripped 2 bases from V and 0 bases from J, with 13 bases between. The germline gives CDR1 SGHVS, CDR2 FNYEAQ. The entire variable domain, with the rest obtained from reference TRBV7-6 and TRBJ2-5, is as follows: GAGVSQSPRYKVTKRGQDVALRCDPISGHVSLYWYRQALGQGPEFLTYFNYEAQQDKSGLPNDRFSAERPEGSISTLTIQRTEQRDSAMYRCASSLRSPSNQETQYFGPGTRLLVL.

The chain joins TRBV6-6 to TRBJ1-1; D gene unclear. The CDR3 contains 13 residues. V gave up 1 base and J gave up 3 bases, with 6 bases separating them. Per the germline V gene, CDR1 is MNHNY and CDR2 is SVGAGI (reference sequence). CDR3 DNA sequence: TGTGCCAGCAGTTACTTTCAGGACACTGAAGCTTTCTTT. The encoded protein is CASSYFQDTEAFF.

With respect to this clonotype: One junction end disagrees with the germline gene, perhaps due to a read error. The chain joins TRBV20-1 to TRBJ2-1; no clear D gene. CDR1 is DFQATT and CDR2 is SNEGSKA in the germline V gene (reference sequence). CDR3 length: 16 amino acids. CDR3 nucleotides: TGCAGGGCTAGAGGAAAGGGAATCGGATCCTACAATGAGCAGTTCTTC. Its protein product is CRARGKGIGSYNEQFF.

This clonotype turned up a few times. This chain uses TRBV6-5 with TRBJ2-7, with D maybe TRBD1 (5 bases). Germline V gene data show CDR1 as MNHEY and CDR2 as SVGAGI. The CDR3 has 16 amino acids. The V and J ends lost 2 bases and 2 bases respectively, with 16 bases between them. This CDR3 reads CASSYGPTATTYEQYF. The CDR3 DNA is TGTGCCAGCAGTTACGGACCGACAGCGACGACCTACGAGCAGTACTTC.

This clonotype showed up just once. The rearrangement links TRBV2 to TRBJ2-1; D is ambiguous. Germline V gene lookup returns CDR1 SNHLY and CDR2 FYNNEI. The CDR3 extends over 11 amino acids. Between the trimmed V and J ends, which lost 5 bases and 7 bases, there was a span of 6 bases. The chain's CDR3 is CASSYRNEQFF. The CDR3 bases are TGTGCCAGCAGTTACAGAAATGAGCAGTTCTTC.

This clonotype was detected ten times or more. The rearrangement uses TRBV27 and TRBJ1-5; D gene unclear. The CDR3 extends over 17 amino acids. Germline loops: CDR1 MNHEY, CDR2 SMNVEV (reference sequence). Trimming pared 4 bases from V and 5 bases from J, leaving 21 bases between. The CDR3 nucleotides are TGTGCCAGCAGTTCGGAACGACTCCTCGGAGAACATCAGCCCCAGCATTTT. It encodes CASSSERLLGEHQPQHF.